This TCR beta chain was sequenced in a study of shared clonotypes between healthy human individuals. Study at large: Each donor's CD4 naive and CD4 memory cells filled three plates apiece, CD8 naive two, and CD8 memory one.

Every contributor of samples was a Caucasian grown-up residing in Nashville, Tennessee. Germline trimming cut 3 bases from V and 6 bases from J; bases unmatched to any gene: 20. Germline assignment: CDR1 MDHEN and CDR2 SYDVKM. The CDR3 length is 19 residues. The protocol was immunoSEQ multiplex PCR, while the TCRdb copy is restricted to in-frame clones and leaves out a portion. The sample records 1.6 million or so clones, around 95% being singletons. The sequenced material came from naive CD4+ T cells sorted from blood. The subset: CD45RA+ positively selected. The receptor was derived from a man younger than 40 in good health. V is TRBV28 and J is TRBJ2-3; the match to TRBD1 covers 8 bases. CDR3 nucleotide sequence: TGTGCCAGCAGTTTCCGCCCACTAAGACAGGGGCGTACCTCGGATACGCAGTATTTT. Encoded protein: CASSFRPLRQGRTSDTQYF. Full variable domain (remainder filled in from reference TRBV28 and TRBJ2-3): DVKVTQSSRYLVKRTGEKVFLECVQDMDHENMFWYRQDPGLGLRLIYFSYDVKMKEKGDIPEGYSVSREKKERFSLILESASTNQTSMYLCASSFRPLRQGRTSDTQYFGPGTRLTVL.